The 31 T cell receptor beta chains listed next were all sequenced from one sample in a study of chemoradiotherapy in HPV16-positive cancers. TCRdb's table, derived via immunoSEQ multiplex PCR, lists solely in-frame clones and lacks some. This table has roughly 7,100 clones, approximately 83% appearing once. Here the sequenced sample was blood, taken from a patient who underwent chemoradiotherapy. All receptors derive from a human donor with HPV-associated anogenital cancer.

The chain is built from TRBV9 and TRBJ2-7, with 12 nucleotides matching TRBD2. Germline loops: CDR1 SGDLS, CDR2 YYNGEE. Trimming removed 3 bases from V and 5 bases from J; junction bases left unmatched: 3. This CDR3 is 14 amino acids long. The CDR3 here is CASSASGGADEQYF. The DNA of the CDR3 is TGTGCCAGCAGCGCTAGCGGGGGGGCAGACGAGCAGTACTTC.

The chain carries TRBV11-3 and TRBJ2-1; a possible D gene is TRBD2 (5 bases). The CDR3 loop spans 12 amino acids. Germline CDR1 is SGHNT and CDR2 is YENEEA. Trimming stripped 3 bases from V and 8 bases from J, with 8 bases between. CDR3: CASSFTGDEQFF. Written as DNA, the CDR3 is TGTGCCAGCAGCTTCACCGGGGATGAGCAGTTCTTC.

This clone was counted once. V and J are TRBV19 and TRBJ1-5; 8 bases are shared with TRBD1. This CDR3 region has 15 residues. The germline gives CDR1 LNHDA, CDR2 SQIVND (reference sequence). The ends lost 8 bases at V and 4 bases at J; junction bases unmatched: 10. This CDR3 is CASRTTGAGNQPQHF. Here the CDR3 DNA reads TGTGCCAGTCGAACGACAGGGGCGGGGAATCAGCCCCAGCATTTT.

V usage is TRBV5-5 and J usage is TRBJ1-3; D ambiguous. The CDR3 loop spans 19 amino acids. V was cut by 0 bases and J by 0 bases, with 19 bases left in between. Germline CDR1 SGHKS, CDR2 YYEKEE (reference sequence). The CDR3 region is CASSLEGLYGLVSGNTIYF. In DNA, the CDR3 is TGTGCCAGCAGCTTGGAGGGTTTGTACGGTCTGGTCTCTGGAAACACCATATATTTT.

By its share, this clone is large. The chain couples TRBV15 to TRBJ2-7; TRBD1 aligns across 7 bases. The germline V gene encodes CDR1 LNHNV and CDR2 YYDKDF (reference sequence). V was clipped by 4 bases and J by 7 bases; unmatched bases: 10. CDR3 length: 14 residues. In DNA form, the CDR3 reads TGTGCCACCAGCATTGACAGGGAATCGGGAGAGCAGTACTTC. Translation gives CATSIDRESGEQYF.

V and J are TRBV27 and TRBJ1-1; D is possibly TRBD1 (6 bases). The CDR3 is made up of 12 amino acids. The germline CDR1 and CDR2 sequences are MNHEY and SMNVEV (reference sequence). The ends were cut back, 3 bases at V and 11 bases at J, with 13 bases in the middle. This chain's CDR3 is CASSFPTGRAFF. As DNA, the CDR3 is TGTGCCAGCAGTTTTCCCACAGGGAGGGCTTTCTTT.

CDR3 region: CASSVDSAQYF. The CDR3, as DNA: TGTGCCAGCAGCGTAGACTCGGCGCAGTATTTT. This chain uses TRBV9 with TRBJ2-3; D remains unclear. Trimming left V 0 bases short and J 10 bases short, with 6 bases between. Germline assignment: CDR1 SGDLS and CDR2 YYNGEE. The CDR3 covers 11 residues. The whole variable domain, remainder taken from reference TRBV9 and TRBJ2-3, is DSGVTQTPKHLITATGQRVTLRCSPRSGDLSVYWYQQSLDQGLQFLIQYYNGEERAKGNILERFSAQQFPDLHSELNLSSLELGDSALYFCASSVDSAQYFGPGTRLTVL.

This chain uses TRBV7-8 with TRBJ2-4, with D maybe TRBD1 (5 bases). V lost 5 bases to trimming and J lost 2 bases, with 10 bases between them. The CDR3 totals 14 residues. Germline-derived CDR1 and CDR2 are SGHVS and FQNEAQ. The CDR3 nucleotides are TGTGCCAGCAGCACCCGACAGTCCAAAAACATTCAGTACTTC. It is translated as CASSTRQSKNIQYF.

The count of this clone is one. This sequence joins TRBV9 and TRBJ1-6; TRBD1 matches at 10 bases. Germline CDR1 and CDR2: SGDLS and YYNGEE. V shed 3 bases, J shed 1 base, and the junction held 19 bases outside the gene matches. The CDR3 has 22 residues. The CDR3 sequence is CASSGLGGQGGSKASYNSPLHF. The CDR3 DNA follows: TGTGCCAGCAGCGGGCTAGGCGGACAGGGGGGAAGTAAGGCATCCTATAATTCACCCCTCCACTTT.

The chain combines TRBV19 with TRBJ1-5; 7 bases fit TRBD1. The CDR3 is made up of 16 amino acids. Per the germline V gene, CDR1 is LNHDA and CDR2 is SQIVND (reference sequence). Germline trimming cut 2 bases from V and 5 bases from J; bases unmatched to any gene: 9. CDR3 in DNA: TGTGCCAGTAGTATACCTAGAGGGACAGAACATCAGCCCCAGCATTTT. Its protein is CASSIPRGTEHQPQHF.

The chain carries TRBV7-3 and TRBJ2-5; 10 nucleotides agree with TRBD1. This CDR3 has 16 amino acids. CDR1 is SGHTA, CDR2 FQGTGA, per germline. V was pared by 5 bases and J by 3 bases, with 9 bases of the junction left unmatched. In DNA, the CDR3 is TGTGCCAGCAGCCCCAAGACAGGGGGCGAGAAAGAGACCCAGTACTTC. Protein: CASSPKTGGEKETQYF. The full variable domain, completed using reference TRBV7-3 and TRBJ2-5, is GAGVSQTPSNKVTEKGKYVELRCDPISGHTALYWYRQSLGQGPEFLIYFQGTGAADDSGLPNDRFFAVRPEGSVSTLKIQRTERGDSAVYLCASSPKTGGEKETQYFGPGTRLLVL.

This clone occurred a few times. V usage is TRBV5-1 and J usage is TRBJ1-6; weak D call: TRBD1 (6 bases). The CDR3 length is 17 residues. Between the trimmed V and J ends, which lost 1 base and 7 bases, there was a span of 18 bases. Germline CDR1 is SGHRS and CDR2 is YFSETQ. The DNA of the CDR3 is TGCGCCAGCAGCTTGACACTCGCAACGACAGGCAATTCACCCCTCCACTTT. As protein: CASSLTLATTGNSPLHF.

This rearrangement joins TRBV5-1 to TRBJ2-5; 10 bases agree with TRBD1. CDR1 and CDR2 (germline): SGHRS, YFSETQ. Losses at the gene ends were 7 bases for V and 2 bases for J; bases not matched to a gene: 11. CDR3 length: 16 amino acids. CDR3 coding DNA: TGCGCCAGCCGCGACGGACAGGGGGATCTTCAAGAGACCCAGTACTTC. Protein sequence: CASRDGQGDLQETQYF.

The chain joins TRBV28 to TRBJ1-6; tentative D call: TRBD1 (6 bases). Germline V gives CDR1 MDHEN, CDR2 SYDVKM. The CDR3 length is 17 residues. V was pared by 6 bases and J by 0 bases, with 15 bases between. The CDR3 DNA is TGTGCCAGCAGATCGGACAGCTCGAGCTCCTATAATTCACCCCTCCACTTT. Protein: CASRSDSSSSYNSPLHF.

CDR3 sequence (DNA): TGCGCCAGCAGTTCCTATCTTTCCGGGGCCTACGAGCAGTACTTC. It is translated as CASSSYLSGAYEQYF. This chain links TRBV23-1 with TRBJ2-7, with D perhaps TRBD2 (5 bases). TRBV23-1 is recorded as an ORF, its role being uncertain. The CDR3 is 15 amino acids. Trimming cost V 5 bases and J 2 bases, with 16 bases left between them.

The chain has TRBV5-1 and TRBJ1-5; no clear D gene. The CDR3 totals 15 residues. CDR1 SGHRS and CDR2 YFSETQ come from the germline V gene. V was cut by 0 bases and J by 3 bases, with 10 bases left in between. CDR3 in DNA: TGCGCCAGCAGCTTGGCGGGCGAAAACAATCAGCCCCAGCATTTT. This encodes CASSLAGENNQPQHF.

The rearrangement joins TRBV18 to TRBJ2-7; D might be TRBD1 or TRBD2, each matching 5 bases. Germline V gene sequence: CDR1 KGHSH, CDR2 LQKENI. The CDR3 loop spans 15 amino acids. V was shortened by 0 bases and J by 3 bases, with 12 bases between the two germline ends. For the CDR3, the DNA is TGTGCCAGCTCACCACCATCCGGGACCAGCTACGAGCAGTACTTC. Its protein product is CASSPPSGTSYEQYF.

This rearrangement joins TRBV18 to TRBJ2-2; TRBD1 agrees at 7 bases. This CDR3 has 14 residues. Germline assignment: CDR1 KGHSH and CDR2 LQKENI. V lost 6 bases, J lost 4 bases, and 5 bases stayed unmatched. The CDR3 DNA follows: TGTGCCAGCTCGAGACAGGGTGGCACCGGGGAGCTGTTTTTT. Translating gives CASSRQGGTGELFF.

V usage is TRBV9 and J usage is TRBJ2-2; D possibly corresponds to TRBD2 (6 bases). Trimming stripped 4 bases from V and 1 base from J, with 14 bases between. This CDR3 region has 16 residues. CDR1 and CDR2 from the germline V gene are SGDLS and YYNGEE. The CDR3 loop is CASSTAMGGNTGELFF. The CDR3 DNA sequence: TGTGCCAGCAGCACCGCCATGGGGGGGAACACCGGGGAGCTGTTTTTT.

This rearrangement joins TRBV6-5 to TRBJ1-4; D not certain. V was clipped by 2 bases and J by 7 bases, with 11 bases between them. The CDR3 spans 14 residues. Germline CDR1 MNHEY, CDR2 SVGAGI. The CDR3 sequence is CASSYGQTGEKLFF. CDR3 in DNA: TGTGCCAGCAGTTACGGGCAGACGGGTGAAAAACTGTTTTTT.

The chain is built from TRBV6-5 and TRBJ2-3; a weak D match, TRBD2 (6 bases). Germline loops: CDR1 MNHEY, CDR2 SVGAGI. V was pared by 2 bases and J by 5 bases, with 17 bases between. There are 16 residues in the CDR3. CDR3 protein: CASSYRGAGLKDTQYF. CDR3 DNA sequence: TGTGCCAGCAGTTACCGCGGGGCAGGGTTGAAAGATACGCAGTATTTT.

In its sample, this clone was seen once. V and J are TRBV7-9 and TRBJ2-2; TRBD2 matches at 14 bases. Germline V lookup: CDR1 SEHNR, CDR2 FQNEAQ (reference sequence). The V segment lost 4 bases and the J segment 2 bases; nucleotides outside the gene matches: 9. The CDR3 extends over 19 amino acids. CDR3 in amino acids: CASSSLSGTSGGNTGELFF. The CDR3 coding sequence is TGTGCCAGCAGCTCGCTCTCCGGGACTAGCGGGGGTAACACCGGGGAGCTGTTTTTT.

CDR3 in amino acids: CANVHQGDIEAFF. In DNA form, the CDR3 reads TGTGCCAACGTACATCAGGGAGACATTGAGGCTTTCTTT. The chain recombines TRBV11-3 with TRBJ1-1; D is possibly TRBD1 (5 bases). The germline CDR1 and CDR2 sequences are SGHNT and YENEEA. V gave up 10 bases and J gave up 11 bases, with 23 bases separating them. The CDR3 has 13 residues.

V gene TRBV5-1 combines with J gene TRBJ2-7, with 9 bases identical to TRBD2. This CDR3 is 13 amino acids long. V gave up 4 bases and J gave up 5 bases; unmatched junction bases: 4. In germline, CDR1 is SGHRS, CDR2 YFSETQ. CDR3 region: CASSPGLADEQYF. The CDR3 DNA reads as TGCGCCAGCAGCCCGGGACTAGCTGACGAGCAGTACTTC.

A single count supports this clone. The V call is TRBV27, the J call TRBJ2-1, with D perhaps given as TRBD1 or TRBD2 (6 bases each). Germline CDR1 reads MNHEY; CDR2 reads SMNVEV (reference sequence). This CDR3 region has 15 residues. Deletions cut 0 bases from V and 9 bases from J, with 15 bases between. CDR3 DNA: TGTGCCAGCAGTTTATCGGGGGGCTCGGGTGGTGAGCAGTTCTTC. Protein product: CASSLSGGSGGEQFF.

The chain is built from TRBV5-1 and TRBJ2-5; TRBD2 agrees at 7 bases. Unmatched junction bases numbered 8, after V lost 4 bases and J lost 2 bases. The CDR3 has 15 amino acids. Germline-derived CDR1 and CDR2 are SGHRS and YFSETQ. The CDR3 reads CASSPSGEGQETQYF. The CDR3 DNA follows: TGCGCCAGCAGCCCTAGCGGTGAAGGTCAAGAGACCCAGTACTTC.

The genes are TRBV6-5 and TRBJ2-3; 7 bases line up with TRBD2. Losses at the gene ends were 6 bases for V and 2 bases for J; bases not matched to a gene: 5. CDR1 is MNHEY and CDR2 is SVGAGI in the germline V gene. The CDR3 has 14 residues. CDR3 coding DNA: TGTGCCAGCAGCTTCGGGGGGTCCACAGATACGCAGTATTTT. This translates into CASSFGGSTDTQYF.

The CDR3 DNA is TGCGCCAGCAGCCCCACAGGGAATCAGCCCCAGCATTTT. Its translation is CASSPTGNQPQHF. The chain employs TRBV5-1 and TRBJ1-5; TRBD1 might be the D (6 bases). The CDR3 extends over 13 amino acids. V lost 4 bases and J 4 bases, leaving 9 bases between the germline ends. The germline V gene has CDR1 SGHRS and CDR2 YFSETQ.

V usage is TRBV7-9 and J usage is TRBJ2-7; either TRBD1 or TRBD2 may supply D (6 bases each). Trimming shortened V by 1 base and J by 6 bases, and 16 bases separated the two germline ends. There are 15 residues in the CDR3. In germline, CDR1 is SEHNR, CDR2 FQNEAQ (reference sequence). CDR3 DNA sequence: TGTGCCAGCAGCTTAGAGGTGTCGGGGGCAGTCGAGCAGTACTTC. This gives the protein CASSLEVSGAVEQYF.

J is TRBJ1-2 and V is TRBV7-9; 8 positions match TRBD1. In germline, CDR1 is SEHNR, CDR2 FQNEAQ (reference sequence). The V gene end was trimmed by 4 bases and the J gene end by 3 bases; junction bases not matched to a gene: 4. The CDR3 runs 14 residues. Here the CDR3 DNA reads TGTGCCAGCAGCTCGAACAGGGGGGACTATGGCTACACCTTC. Encoded protein: CASSSNRGDYGYTF.

The chain couples TRBV6-4 to TRBJ1-4; D perhaps matches TRBD1 (5 bases). The CDR3 is 13 amino acids. V was shortened by 5 bases and J by 8 bases, with 12 bases between the two germline ends. CDR1 MRHNA and CDR2 SNTAGT come from the germline V gene. CDR3 protein: CASSSRAGEKLFF. CDR3 coding DNA: TGTGCCAGCAGTTCCAGGGCGGGCGAAAAACTGTTTTTT.